Reported below is one TCR beta chain. The entry originates in a study of blood T cell repertoires in COVID-19. The overall study: Acute and convalescent COVID-19 specimens originated in the United States, Italy and Spain.

V was shortened by 5 bases and J by 7 bases, with 11 bases between the two germline ends. Germline CDR1 reads MNHEY; CDR2 reads SVGAGI. The CDR3 covers 12 residues. Data came from immunoSEQ multiplex PCR; TCRdb stores just in-frame clones and leaves some out. The sample has approximately 210,000 clones, 70% to 90% seen once. This chain links TRBV6-5 with TRBJ1-2, with D possibly matching TRBD1 (6 bases). The receptor was derived from a woman between 40 and 50 years old who had recovered from COVID-19. The sequenced material came from peripheral blood. CDR3 in amino acids: CASSPTGSGYTF. CDR3 nucleotide sequence: TGTGCCAGCAGTCCTACAGGGTCTGGCTACACCTTC.